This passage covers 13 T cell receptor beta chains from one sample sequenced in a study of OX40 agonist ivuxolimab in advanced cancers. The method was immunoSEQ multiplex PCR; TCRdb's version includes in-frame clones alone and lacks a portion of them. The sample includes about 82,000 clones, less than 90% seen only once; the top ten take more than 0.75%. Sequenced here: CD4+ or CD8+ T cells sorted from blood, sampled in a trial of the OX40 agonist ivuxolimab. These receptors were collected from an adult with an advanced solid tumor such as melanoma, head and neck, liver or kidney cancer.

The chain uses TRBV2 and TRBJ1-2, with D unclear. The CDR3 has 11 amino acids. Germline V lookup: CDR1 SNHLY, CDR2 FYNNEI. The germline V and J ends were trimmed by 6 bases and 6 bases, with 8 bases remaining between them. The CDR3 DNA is TGTGCCAGCAGCATCGAACATGGCTACACCTTC. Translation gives CASSIEHGYTF.

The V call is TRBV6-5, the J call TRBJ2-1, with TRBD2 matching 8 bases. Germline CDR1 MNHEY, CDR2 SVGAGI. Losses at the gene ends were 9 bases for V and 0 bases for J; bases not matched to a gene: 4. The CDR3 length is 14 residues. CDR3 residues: CASHSGDSYNEQFF. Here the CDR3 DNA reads TGTGCCAGTCATAGCGGGGACTCCTACAATGAGCAGTTCTTC.

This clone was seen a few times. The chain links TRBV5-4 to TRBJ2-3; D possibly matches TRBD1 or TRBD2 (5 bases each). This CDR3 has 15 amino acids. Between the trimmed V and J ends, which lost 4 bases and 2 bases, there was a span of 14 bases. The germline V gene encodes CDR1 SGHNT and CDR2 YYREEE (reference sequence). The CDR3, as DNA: TGTGCCAGCAGCGGCCCGGGGCAGAACACAGATACGCAGTATTTT. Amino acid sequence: CASSGPGQNTDTQYF. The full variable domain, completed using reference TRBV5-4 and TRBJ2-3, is ETGVTQSPTHLIKTRGQQVTLRCSSQSGHNTVSWYQQALGQGPQFIFQYYREEENGRGNFPPRFSGLQFPNYSSELNVNALELDDSALYLCASSGPGQNTDTQYFGPGTRLTVL.

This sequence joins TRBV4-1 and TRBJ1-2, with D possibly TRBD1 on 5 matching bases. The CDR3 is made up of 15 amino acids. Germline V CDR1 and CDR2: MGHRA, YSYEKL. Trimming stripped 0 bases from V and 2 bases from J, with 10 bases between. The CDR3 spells CASSQEAGTNYGYTF. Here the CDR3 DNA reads TGCGCCAGCAGCCAAGAAGCGGGGACCAACTATGGCTACACCTTC.

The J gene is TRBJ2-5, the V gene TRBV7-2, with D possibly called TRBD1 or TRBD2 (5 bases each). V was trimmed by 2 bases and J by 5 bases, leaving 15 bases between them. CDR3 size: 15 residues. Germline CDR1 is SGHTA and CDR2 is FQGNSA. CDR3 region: CASSLLGTVGETQYF. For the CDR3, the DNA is TGTGCCAGCAGCTTACTCGGGACGGTGGGGGAGACCCAGTACTTC.

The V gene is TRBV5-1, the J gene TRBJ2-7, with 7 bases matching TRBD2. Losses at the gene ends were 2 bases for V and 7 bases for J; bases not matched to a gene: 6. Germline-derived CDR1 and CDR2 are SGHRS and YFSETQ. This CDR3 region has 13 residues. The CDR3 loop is CASSFVGGIEQYF. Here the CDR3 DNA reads TGCGCCAGCAGCTTCGTGGGAGGGATTGAGCAGTACTTC.

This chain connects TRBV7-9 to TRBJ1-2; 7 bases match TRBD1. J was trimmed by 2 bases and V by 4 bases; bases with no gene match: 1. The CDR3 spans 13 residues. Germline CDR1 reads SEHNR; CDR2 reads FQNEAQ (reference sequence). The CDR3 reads CASSSGQNYGYTF. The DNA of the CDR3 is TGTGCCAGCAGCTCGGGACAGAACTATGGCTACACCTTC. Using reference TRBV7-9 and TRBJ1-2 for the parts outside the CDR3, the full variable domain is DTGVSQNPRHKITKRGQNVTFRCDPISEHNRLYWYRQTLGQGPEFLTYFQNEAQLEKSRLLSDRFSAERPKGSFSTLEIQRTEQGDSAMYLCASSSGQNYGYTFGSGTRLTVV.

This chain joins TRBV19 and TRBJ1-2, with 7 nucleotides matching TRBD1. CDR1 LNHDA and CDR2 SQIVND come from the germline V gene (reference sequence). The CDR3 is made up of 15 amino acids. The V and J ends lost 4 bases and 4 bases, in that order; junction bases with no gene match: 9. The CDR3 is CASSRRGRIVYGYTF. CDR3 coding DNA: TGTGCCAGTAGTAGGAGGGGGCGTATCGTCTATGGCTACACCTTC.

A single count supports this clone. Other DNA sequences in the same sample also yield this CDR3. CDR3 sequence: CASRGAGTDTQYF. CDR3 nucleotide sequence: TGCGCCAGCAGGGGCGCGGGCACAGATACGCAGTATTTT. The chain uses TRBV10-2 and TRBJ2-3, with D unclear. V was trimmed by 6 bases and J by 1 base, leaving 8 bases between them. Germline CDR1 is WSHSY and CDR2 is SAAADI. This CDR3 contains 13 residues.

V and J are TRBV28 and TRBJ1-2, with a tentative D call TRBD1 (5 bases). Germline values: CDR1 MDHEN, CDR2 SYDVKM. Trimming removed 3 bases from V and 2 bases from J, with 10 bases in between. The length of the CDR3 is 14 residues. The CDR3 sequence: CASSFQGENYGYTF. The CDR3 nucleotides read TGTGCCAGCAGTTTTCAGGGAGAAAACTATGGCTACACCTTC.

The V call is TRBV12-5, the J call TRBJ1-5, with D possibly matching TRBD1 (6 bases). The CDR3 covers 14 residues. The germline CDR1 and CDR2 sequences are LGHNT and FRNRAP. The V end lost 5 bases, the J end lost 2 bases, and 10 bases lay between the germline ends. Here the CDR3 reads CASGSGQRNQPQHF. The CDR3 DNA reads TGTGCTAGTGGTAGTGGACAGCGCAATCAGCCCCAGCATTTT.

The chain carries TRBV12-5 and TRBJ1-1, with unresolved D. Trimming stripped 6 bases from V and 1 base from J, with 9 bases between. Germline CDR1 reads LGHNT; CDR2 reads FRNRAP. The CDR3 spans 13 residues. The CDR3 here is CASGLSRNTEAFF. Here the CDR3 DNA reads TGTGCTAGTGGCCTCAGCAGGAACACTGAAGCTTTCTTT.

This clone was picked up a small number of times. CDR3 bases: TGTGCCATCAGTGAGTCGCAGGGCAGCTCCTACGAGCAGTACTTC. This translates into CAISESQGSSYEQYF. The chain couples TRBV10-3 to TRBJ2-7; D possibly corresponds to TRBD1 (5 bases). Trimming pared 0 bases from V and 0 bases from J, leaving 9 bases between. CDR3 length equals 15 residues. CDR1 and CDR2 from the germline V gene are ENHRY and SYGVKD.